This TCR beta chain was sequenced for a study of Ad26.COV2.S vaccination and SARS-CoV-2 variants. Study at large: Donor was in the COV1001 Ad26.COV2.S trial arm. Study-level findings and limits: Similar non-spike TCR breadth was observed in recipients of vaccine and of placebo. Total T cell responses may have been underestimated by the TCR breadth and depth analyses.

The CDR3 runs 13 residues. V was trimmed by 1 base and J by 2 bases, leaving 4 bases between them. The germline gives CDR1 LNHNV, CDR2 YYDKDF (reference sequence). This clone was observed a single time. The target antigen is unknown. The assay was immunoSEQ multiplex PCR, and TCRdb's table has in-frame clones only and misses some. Here the sample spans 300,000 to 400,000 clones, roughly 90% being singletons. Described treatment: roughly 18 received Ad26.COV2.S at low or high dose, single or two shots; several received placebo; per-sample allocation not given. Material that was analyzed had been drawn on day 63 after the first vaccine or placebo injection.

This specimen consisted of peripheral blood, obtained in a trial of Ad26.COV2.S vaccine versus placebo. The origin of this receptor is a person between 18 and 60 years old who received the Ad26.COV2.S COVID-19 vaccine or a placebo. This rearrangement joins TRBV15 to TRBJ2-3; D is ambiguous. The CDR3 DNA sequence: TGTGCCACCAGCAGAGTTATCACAGATACGCAGTATTTT. Amino acid sequence: CATSRVITDTQYF.